These 28 T cell receptor beta chains originate from one sample sequenced in a study of T cells in Graves' hyperthyroidism and ophthalmopathy. Regions amplified from RNA transcripts were the TCR beta CDR3 regions. Primed by the HTBI set, a first-round RT-PCR was run on the TCR CDR3. One entry per CDR3 protein results from TCRdb running MiXCR on the multiplex PCR reads. This table has approximately 870,000 distinct CDR3 sequences, 38% appearing once. Source material: blood. The receptors stem from a man in his late teens or twenties with Graves' hyperthyroidism.

The CDR3 loop is CASSYSRDEGLSGANVLTF. The CDR3 DNA reads as TGTGCCAGCAGTTACTCGAGGGATGAGGGGCTTTCTGGGGCCAACGTCCTGACTTTC. The chain carries TRBV2 and TRBJ2-6; tentatively, D is TRBD1 or TRBD2 (5 bases each). Germline lookup yields CDR1 SNHLY and CDR2 FYNNEI. The CDR3 runs 19 residues. Deletions cut 5 bases from V and 1 base from J, with 21 bases between.

This clonotype was picked up a small number of times. The V and J genes are TRBV20-1 and TRBJ2-5; possibly TRBD1 or TRBD2 for D (8 bases each). The germline V gene has CDR1 DFQATT and CDR2 SNEGSKA (reference sequence). Trimming pared 3 bases from V and 7 bases from J, leaving 27 bases between. The CDR3 is 17 residues long. The CDR3 sequence is CSARATGGAGAGGTQYF. The CDR3 region has the DNA TGCAGTGCTAGGGCCACAGGGGGAGCGGGGGCTGGGGGGACCCAGTACTTC.

This clonotype was detected many times. This rearrangement joins TRBV4-2 to TRBJ1-5; D is possibly TRBD1 (6 bases). Germline-derived CDR1 and CDR2 are LGHNA and YNFKEQ. The CDR3 covers 15 residues. Trimming took 3 bases from V and 3 from J, leaving 12 bases between them. CDR3 in amino acids: CASSHSDSTNQPQHF. Written as DNA, the CDR3 is TGTGCCAGCAGCCACTCGGACAGCACCAATCAGCCCCAGCATTTT.

CDR3 sequence reads: CATAGQGNTIYF. The DNA for the CDR3 is TGTGCCACCGCCGGGCAGGGAAACACCATATATTTT. The rearrangement joins TRBV7-9 to TRBJ1-3; the D is unclear. The CDR3 runs 12 residues. V was clipped by 10 bases and J by 4 bases, with 11 bases between them. From germline, CDR1 is SEHNR and CDR2 FQNEAQ (reference sequence).

Only a few counts were recorded for this clonotype. The CDR3 spells CASSSSSRGFSNQPQHF. CDR3 bases: TGTGCCAGCAGCTCGTCCTCCAGGGGATTCTCCAATCAGCCCCAGCATTTT. V and J are TRBV11-2 and TRBJ1-5; D may be TRBD1 (6 bases). The CDR3 totals 17 residues. V was clipped by 4 bases and J by 3 bases, with 19 bases between them. The V gene's germline CDR1 is SGHAT and CDR2 FQNNGV.

The chain carries TRBV5-1 and TRBJ2-5, with D hard to call. V was clipped by 4 bases and J by 3 bases, with 25 bases between them. The CDR3 is 18 amino acids. The germline gives CDR1 SGHRS, CDR2 YFSETQ. The CDR3 region has the DNA TGCGCCAGCAGCCGCATACCCAGGACGCCCACCTTAGAAGAGACCCAGTACTTC. Protein sequence: CASSRIPRTPTLEETQYF.

The table lists this clonotype with many counts. The gene calls are TRBV29-1 and TRBJ1-1; D is unresolved. The CDR3 totals 14 residues. Germline V lookup: CDR1 SQVTM, CDR2 ANQGSEA. V gave up 3 bases and J gave up 1 base, with 12 bases separating them. The CDR3 region has the DNA TGCAGCGTTGAGGTTTGGGTAGCGAACACTGAAGCTTTCTTT. Translating gives CSVEVWVANTEAFF.

This clonotype has at least ten counts. This chain joins TRBV14 and TRBJ1-2; D not certain. Germline CDR1 reads SGHDN; CDR2 reads FVKESK. This CDR3 is 12 amino acids long. Trimming pared 0 bases from V and 4 bases from J, leaving 3 bases between. The CDR3 reads CASSQDPYGYTF. The CDR3 DNA follows: TGTGCCAGCAGCCAAGATCCCTATGGCTACACCTTC.

The V gene is TRBV7-8, the J gene TRBJ1-5; TRBD1 aligns across 8 bases. J gave up 6 bases and V 6 bases, and 10 bases lay outside the gene matches. The CDR3 has 15 residues. In germline, CDR1 is SGHVS, CDR2 FQNEAQ. CDR3 amino acids: CASSRERTGSQPQHF. The CDR3 bases are TGTGCCAGCAGTCGAGAGAGGACAGGGAGTCAGCCCCAGCATTTT.

This clonotype was observed many times. The chain joins TRBV7-2 to TRBJ2-7, with a possible D match to TRBD2 (6 bases). CDR1 is SGHTA, CDR2 FQGNSA, per germline. The ends were cut back, 5 bases at V and 3 bases at J, with 14 bases in the middle. This CDR3 comprises 14 residues. The CDR3, as DNA: TGTGCCAGCAGCCCAGGGACTGCATACTACGAGCAGTACTTC. Translated, it gives CASSPGTAYYEQYF.

The V gene is TRBV7-2, the J gene TRBJ2-5; a weak D match, TRBD2 (5 bases). The CDR3 is made up of 15 amino acids. V was clipped by 1 base and J by 5 bases, with 14 bases between them. Germline V gene data show CDR1 as SGHTA and CDR2 as FQGNSA. CDR3 nucleotides: TGTGCCAGCAGCTTAGGGCCCGGAGAGGGCGAGACCCAGTACTTC. Its translation: CASSLGPGEGETQYF.

The chain has TRBV7-9 and TRBJ1-4; D is undetermined. Germline assignment: CDR1 SEHNR and CDR2 FQNEAQ (reference sequence). This CDR3 is built from 15 residues. Trimming removed 0 bases from V and 5 bases from J, with 10 bases in between. CDR3 region: CASSLAGNANEKLFF. CDR3 bases: TGTGCCAGCAGCTTAGCGGGGAACGCGAATGAAAAACTGTTTTTT.

Only a few counts were recorded for this clonotype. The chain recombines TRBV4-2 with TRBJ1-5; D is uncertain. Germline V CDR1 and CDR2: LGHNA, YNFKEQ. V was cut by 0 bases and J by 7 bases, with 13 bases left in between. The CDR3 has 15 amino acids. CDR3 nucleotides: TGTGCCAGCAGCCAAGATAAGCGGGTACAGCAGCCCCAGCATTTT. Translating it yields CASSQDKRVQQPQHF.

This sequence joins TRBV20-1 and TRBJ1-1, with a weak D call TRBD1 (5 bases). V was pared by 1 base and J by 5 bases, with 11 bases between. CDR1 is DFQATT, CDR2 SNEGSKA, per germline (reference sequence). This CDR3 has 13 amino acids. Here the CDR3 reads CSARVVGVTEAFF. In DNA, the CDR3 is TGCAGTGCTAGAGTAGTGGGGGTTACTGAAGCTTTCTTT.

This clonotype was detected a few times. This chain joins TRBV19 and TRBJ1-1; TRBD1 aligns across 7 bases. In germline, CDR1 is LNHDA, CDR2 SQIVND (reference sequence). The CDR3 is 15 residues long. The V segment lost 3 bases and the J segment 1 base; nucleotides outside the gene matches: 5. The CDR3 reads CASSILGQRNTEAFF. The DNA of the CDR3 is TGTGCCAGTAGTATTTTGGGACAGAGGAACACTGAAGCTTTCTTT. Based on the CDR3 plus reference TRBV19 and TRBJ1-1, the full variable domain is DGGITQSPKYLFRKEGQNVTLSCEQNLNHDAMYWYRQDPGQGLRLIYYSQIVNDFQKGDIAEGYSVSREKKESFPLTVTSAQKNPTAFYLCASSILGQRNTEAFFGQGTRLTVV.

To note about this clonotype: A much larger clone differs from this one at a single base, so this may be a read error. This sequence joins TRBV2 and TRBJ1-1; D not resolved. Trimming stripped 7 bases from V and 4 bases from J, with 13 bases between. Germline CDR1 is SNHLY and CDR2 is FYNNEI. The CDR3 extends over 13 amino acids. The CDR3 region is CASILSERTEAFF. Written as DNA, the CDR3 is TGTGCCAGCATCCTTTCGGAGCGCACTGAAGCTTTCTTT.

This clonotype was observed a handful of times. The chain is built from TRBV2 and TRBJ1-2, with D possibly being TRBD1 (5 bases). The V end was cut by 3 bases, the J end by 6 bases, with 14 bases between. The CDR3 has 14 amino acids. Per germline, CDR1 SNHLY and CDR2 FYNNEI. CDR3 bases: TGTGCCAGCAGTGATCAAGGGGTCAACCATGGCTACACCTTC. It codes for CASSDQGVNHGYTF.

This clonotype showed up many times. The J gene is TRBJ1-5, the V gene TRBV29-1; a weak D match, TRBD1 (6 bases). CDR3 length: 13 residues. Germline V gene sequence: CDR1 SQVTM, CDR2 ANQGSEA. This CDR3 reads CGIGQNSNQPQHF. As DNA, the CDR3 is TGCGGTATAGGACAGAATAGCAATCAGCCCCAGCATTTT.

The sample holds many counts of this clonotype. V usage is TRBV25-1 and J usage is TRBJ2-2; D is possibly TRBD2 (5 bases). V lost 1 base, J lost 9 bases, and 9 bases lay in between. This CDR3 is 13 amino acids long. Germline CDR1 and CDR2: MGHDK and SYGVNS. The CDR3, as DNA: TGTGCCAGCAGTGAATGGTCGGGATGGGAGCTGTTTTTT. This encodes CASSEWSGWELFF.

The J gene is TRBJ1-3, the V gene TRBV29-1; D not certain. The V and J ends lost 8 bases and 4 bases respectively, with 12 bases between them. Looked up from germline, CDR1 is SQVTM and CDR2 is ANQGSEA. The CDR3 is 12 residues long. CDR3 DNA sequence: TGCAGCTTAGACTGGCCCGGAAACACCATATATTTT. This sequence encodes CSLDWPGNTIYF.

This clonotype has a single count. V is TRBV2 and J is TRBJ1-5; TRBD1 matches 7 bases. CDR3 length equals 14 residues. Germline-derived CDR1 and CDR2 are SNHLY and FYNNEI. V was pared by 10 bases and J by 0 bases, with 6 bases of the junction left unmatched. The CDR3 here is CATGTEHSNQPQHF. DNA for the CDR3: TGTGCCACCGGGACAGAACATAGCAATCAGCCCCAGCATTTT.

The J gene is TRBJ1-1, the V gene TRBV5-1; TRBD1 aligns across 7 bases. The length of the CDR3 is 15 residues. The V and J ends lost 3 bases and 4 bases, in that order; junction bases with no gene match: 9. Per germline, CDR1 SGHRS and CDR2 YFSETQ. The CDR3 spells CASSYEGARGTEAFF. Written as DNA, the CDR3 is TGCGCCAGCAGCTATGAGGGGGCCAGGGGCACTGAAGCTTTCTTT.

This clonotype was observed a few times. CDR3 coding DNA: TGCGCCAGCAGCGACGTAGCGGTAGGGGAGACCCAGTACTTC. Its protein is CASSDVAVGETQYF. This chain connects TRBV4-1 to TRBJ2-5, with D perhaps TRBD2 (6 bases). Germline V CDR1 and CDR2: MGHRA, YSYEKL. Trimming pared 5 bases from V and 5 bases from J, leaving 15 bases between. This CDR3 region has 14 residues.

Only one count was recorded for this clonotype. The V call is TRBV7-2, the J call TRBJ2-5; 8 positions agree with TRBD2. CDR3 size: 14 residues. V was clipped by 8 bases and J by 4 bases; unmatched bases: 9. Germline V lookup: CDR1 SGHTA, CDR2 FQGNSA. Here the CDR3 reads CASGTTGGGETQYF. CDR3 coding DNA: TGTGCCAGCGGGACGACCGGGGGGGGAGAGACCCAGTACTTC.

V and J are TRBV7-3 and TRBJ1-6, with TRBD1 identical over 11 bases. This CDR3 has 18 residues. Germline V gene data show CDR1 as SGHTA and CDR2 as FQGTGA. Trimming removed 6 bases from V and 0 bases from J; junction bases left unmatched: 7. DNA for the CDR3: TGTGCCAGCAGTTCCGGGACAGGGGGAAGCTCCTATAATTCACCCCTCCACTTT. This sequence encodes CASSSGTGGSSYNSPLHF.

This clonotype turned up a few times. The gene calls are TRBV20-1 and TRBJ1-2, with D perhaps matching TRBD1 (6 bases). In germline, CDR1 is DFQATT, CDR2 SNEGSKA (reference sequence). The V end lost 3 bases, the J end lost 2 bases, and 19 bases lay between the germline ends. The CDR3 sequence is 16 residues long. CDR3 protein: CSASYLGQGTNYGYTF. The CDR3 DNA follows: TGCAGTGCTAGTTACTTAGGTCAGGGGACCAACTATGGCTACACCTTC.

In this sample, this clonotype turned up once. Given the absence of the conserved phenylalanine or tryptophan at the CDR3 end, a read error is likely. V and J are TRBV2 and TRBJ1-1; D gene ambiguous. From germline, CDR1 is SNHLY and CDR2 FYNNEI. Deletions cut 2 bases from V and 0 bases from J, with 4 bases between. The CDR3 has 13 amino acids. The DNA for the CDR3 is TGTGCCAGCAGTGAATGGGTGAACACTGAAGCTTTCTCT. This gives the protein CASSEWVNTEAFS.

J is TRBJ2-7 and V is TRBV19; the D gene is possibly TRBD1 (6 bases). This CDR3 is 13 amino acids long. Trimming removed 2 bases at V and 5 bases at J, with 10 bases between. Germline V lookup: CDR1 LNHDA, CDR2 SQIVND (reference sequence). The CDR3 DNA follows: TGTGCCAGTAGTATAAGATCAGGGGACGAGCAGTACTTC. This translates into CASSIRSGDEQYF. Filled out from reference TRBV19 and TRBJ2-7, the complete variable domain reads DGGITQSPKYLFRKEGQNVTLSCEQNLNHDAMYWYRQDPGQGLRLIYYSQIVNDFQKGDIAEGYSVSREKKESFPLTVTSAQKNPTAFYLCASSIRSGDEQYFGPGTRLTVT.